A single T cell receptor beta chain is shown here with its context. The antigen is unknown. The CDR3 contains 14 residues. V dropped 4 bases and J dropped 7 bases, with 17 bases sitting between them. Germline assignment: CDR1 MNHEY and CDR2 SVGEGT. Libraries were prepared by immunoSEQ multiplex PCR; TCRdb keeps only in-frame clonotypes and omits some of them. Here the sample spans about 120,000 clones, 92% being singletons. This sample stems from a study of T cell responses to AZD1222 COVID-19 vaccine. Study-wide results and limits: Dominant CD4 TCR responses targeted spike regions 160-218 and 743-854. There were repertoire samples only from the period after the peak T cell response. Donors skewed white British and female; clonal diversity was possibly underestimated.

This receptor was taken from an adult in good health. The V call is TRBV6-2 or TRBV6-3, the J call TRBJ2-7; D is perhaps TRBD1 (6 bases). The sequenced sample was peripheral blood, obtained on day 0 of AZD1222 vaccination. CDR3 nucleotides: TGTGCCAGCAGTTTCCGGGGTCCAGGGGTGGAGCAGTACTTC. It translates to CASSFRGPGVEQYF.